The 12 T cell receptor beta chains below all came from one sample that was sequenced in a study of OX40 agonist ivuxolimab in advanced cancers. Method: immunoSEQ multiplex PCR; TCRdb's copy keeps in-frame clones and lacks some. This sample has 67,000 or so clones, with roughly 90% found just once. The sample here was CD4+ or CD8+ T cells sorted from blood, taken in a trial of the OX40 agonist ivuxolimab. The receptors stem from an adult with an advanced solid tumor such as melanoma, head and neck, liver or kidney cancer.

The chain combines TRBV4-2 with TRBJ2-7; perhaps TRBD1 as D (6 bases). Germline V gene lookup returns CDR1 LGHNA and CDR2 YNFKEQ. The CDR3 covers 16 residues. The ends were cut back, 5 bases at V and 2 bases at J, with 19 bases in the middle. The CDR3 spells CASSLGLGTSPYEQYF. The CDR3 DNA follows: TGTGCCAGCAGCTTGGGTCTGGGGACATCCCCCTACGAGCAGTACTTC.

The chain recombines TRBV11-2 with TRBJ1-2, with 7 bases identical to TRBD1. Trimming removed 6 bases from V and 7 bases from J; junction bases left unmatched: 14. The length of the CDR3 is 15 residues. Germline V CDR1 and CDR2: SGHAT, FQNNGV. In nucleotides, the CDR3 is TGTGCCAGCAGACCTGACAGGGCGGTGGTATTTGGCTACACCTTC. Its protein is CASRPDRAVVFGYTF. Full variable domain (missing parts from reference TRBV11-2 and TRBJ1-2): EAGVAQSPRYKIIEKRQSVAFWCNPISGHATLYWYQQILGQGPKLLIQFQNNGVVDDSQLPKDRFSAERLKGVDSTLKIQPAKLEDSAVYLCASRPDRAVVFGYTFGSGTRLTVV.

This clone was seen once. The rearrangement joins TRBV10-3 to TRBJ2-3, with TRBD2 identical over 9 bases. V dropped 6 bases and J dropped 6; count of bases not matched to a gene: 13. The CDR3 has 16 residues. The germline CDR1 and CDR2 sequences are ENHRY and SYGVKD. The CDR3: CAISPIAAGGRDTQYF. The CDR3 DNA is TGTGCCATCAGCCCCATCGCGGCGGGGGGGCGTGATACGCAGTATTTT.

V usage is TRBV5-6 and J usage is TRBJ2-7, with D possibly being TRBD2 (5 bases). This CDR3 is built from 16 residues. Germline CDR1 SGHDT, CDR2 YYEEEE. V dropped 4 bases and J dropped 3 bases, with 20 bases sitting between them. CDR3 DNA sequence: TGTGCCAGCAGCAGGCCCCCCTTGTATGGGAGCTACGAGCAGTACTTC. This codes for CASSRPPLYGSYEQYF.

This chain joins TRBV19 and TRBJ1-2; 11 bases are shared with TRBD1. This CDR3 is 16 amino acids long. Germline CDR1 and CDR2: LNHDA and SQIVND (reference sequence). The V and J ends lost 6 bases and 2 bases, in that order; junction bases with no gene match: 8. This chain's CDR3 is CASSLSGTGGNYGYTF. For the CDR3, the DNA is TGTGCCAGTAGCCTCTCAGGGACAGGGGGGAACTATGGCTACACCTTC.

This clone was observed once. The rearrangement links TRBV6-1 to TRBJ2-3; perhaps TRBD2 as D (5 bases). The CDR3 extends over 17 amino acids. V shed 4 bases and J shed 1 base, with 18 bases lying between them. Germline CDR1 and CDR2: MNHNS and SASEGT. The CDR3, as DNA: TGTGCCAGCAGTGGGCTAGGATCTCCGAGGGGCACAGATACGCAGTATTTT. Residues: CASSGLGSPRGTDTQYF.

The chain links TRBV5-1 to TRBJ1-1; D gene uncertain. Trimming took off 0 bases at V and 1 base at J, with 7 bases between the two ends. The CDR3 consists of 14 residues. The germline CDR1 and CDR2 sequences are SGHRS and YFSETQ. CDR3 loop: CASSLDPANTEAFF. The CDR3, as DNA: TGCGCCAGCAGCTTGGATCCGGCGAACACTGAAGCTTTCTTT.

The gene calls are TRBV2 and TRBJ2-1; D gene unclear. There are 17 residues in the CDR3. The germline V gene encodes CDR1 SNHLY and CDR2 FYNNEI. V was cut by 6 bases and J by 4 bases, with 22 bases left in between. The CDR3 protein is CASSGKETYTNYNEQFF. In DNA form, the CDR3 reads TGTGCCAGCAGCGGAAAGGAGACTTACACCAATTACAATGAGCAGTTCTTC.

V usage is TRBV6-5 and J usage is TRBJ1-1; 8 positions match TRBD1. After removal of 6 bases from V and 1 base from J, the junction contained 1 base not matched to a gene. The CDR3 contains 13 residues. Germline V gene data show CDR1 as MNHEY and CDR2 as SVGAGI. The CDR3 sequence: CASRGTGNTEAFF. In DNA, the CDR3 is TGTGCCAGCAGAGGGACAGGGAACACTGAAGCTTTCTTT.

CDR3 DNA: TGTGCCAGCAGCTTAGTGGAACTAGCAATAGATACGCAGTATTTT. It specifies CASSLVELAIDTQYF. The rearrangement uses TRBV7-9 and TRBJ2-3; D possibly corresponds to TRBD2 (6 bases). From germline, CDR1 is SEHNR and CDR2 FQNEAQ (reference sequence). V was clipped by 1 base and J by 5 bases, with 13 bases between them. The CDR3 is 15 residues long.

V gene TRBV6-1 combines with J gene TRBJ1-2; D might be TRBD1 (6 bases). Per germline, CDR1 MNHNS and CDR2 SASEGT. CDR3 length equals 15 residues. The ends were cut back, 3 bases at V and 8 bases at J, with 19 bases in the middle. The CDR3 loop is CASSDGKGQGKGYTF. DNA of the CDR3: TGTGCCAGCAGTGATGGGAAGGGCCAGGGGAAGGGCTACACCTTC.

The rearrangement uses TRBV7-8 and TRBJ1-4, with D possibly being TRBD1 (5 bases). Germline V CDR1 and CDR2: SGHVS, FQNEAQ. This CDR3 is 15 amino acids long. Trimming cost V 6 bases and J 0 bases, with 11 bases left between them. CDR3: CASSPDSATNEKLFF. As DNA, the CDR3 is TGTGCCAGCAGTCCCGACAGTGCAACTAATGAAAAACTGTTTTTT.